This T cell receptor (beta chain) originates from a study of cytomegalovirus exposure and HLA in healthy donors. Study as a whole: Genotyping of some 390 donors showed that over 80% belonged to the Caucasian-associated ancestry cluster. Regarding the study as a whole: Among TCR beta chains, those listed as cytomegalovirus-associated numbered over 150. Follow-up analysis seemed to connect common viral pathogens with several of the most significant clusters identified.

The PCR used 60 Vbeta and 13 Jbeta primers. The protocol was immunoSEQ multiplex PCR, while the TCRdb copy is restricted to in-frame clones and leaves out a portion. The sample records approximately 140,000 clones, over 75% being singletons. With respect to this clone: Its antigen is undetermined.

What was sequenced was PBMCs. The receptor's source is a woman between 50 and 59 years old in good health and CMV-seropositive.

The CDR3 bases are TGTGCCTGGAGTGTAGTGGGACTAGCGGTAAAAGGGGGCACAGATACGCAGTATTTT. It codes for CAWSVVGLAVKGGTDTQYF. The chain couples TRBV30 to TRBJ2-3; 11 bases agree with TRBD2. With 0 bases clipped from V and 1 base from J, the junction kept 12 bases outside the gene matches. This CDR3 spans 19 amino acids. CDR1 and CDR2 from the germline V gene are GTSNPN and SVGIG (reference sequence).